The following is a T cell receptor (beta chain) sequence with its context. Authors' methods: Reference gene primer amplification yielded estimated nucleated cell counts. Libraries were prepared by immunoSEQ multiplex PCR; TCRdb keeps only in-frame clonotypes and omits some of them. V, J and clone size derive from that table, while D and trimming were established from the DNA sequence. This sample has roughly 60,000 clones, with approximately 92% found just once. This sample was taken from a study of blood T cell repertoires in COVID-19. About the study: Some COVID-19 samples were acute and others convalescent; all came from the United States, Italy and Spain. Sample material is recorded as cDNA or gDNA derived from T cells, B-cell-depleted T cells, or PBMCs.

The sequencing sample was made of peripheral blood. This TCR derives from a woman of 80 years or more with active COVID-19.

The chain's CDR3 is CASSSRQGGYSTDTQYF. CDR3 DNA sequence: TGTGCCAGCAGTTCCCGCCAGGGGGGATACAGCACAGATACGCAGTATTTT. V usage is TRBV28 and J usage is TRBJ2-3; tentative D call: TRBD1 (7 bases). Germline CDR1 MDHEN, CDR2 SYDVKM. V lost 4 bases and J 0 bases, leaving 17 bases between the germline ends. This CDR3 has 17 residues.